This T cell receptor beta chain emerged from a study of vaccination and CD4 T cells after COVID-19. On the study more broadly: Post-COVID draws followed diagnosis by a median about 100 days (range 35 to 161). Timing of post-vaccine sample collection was a median about 79 days after dose two, with a range of 14 to 241.

Concerning this clonotype itself: Its target is unknown.

The Oncomine TCR Beta short-read assay sequenced DNA from cultured CD4+ T cells. TCRdb processed the PCR reads anew with MiXCR; each CDR3 protein has one entry. The sample yields more than 15,000 distinct CDR3 sequences, 43% seen once. V dropped 2 bases and J dropped 6 bases, with 9 bases sitting between them. Germline V gives CDR1 DFQATT, CDR2 SNEGSKA (reference sequence). The CDR3 is 12 amino acids. Treatment: roughly 10-day PBMC culture with coronavirus spike peptide pools or control peptides (ViraFEST assay). The chain combines TRBV20-1 with TRBJ2-3, with a tentative D call TRBD2 (6 bases). The origin of this receptor is a human donor who had recovered from COVID-19. Specimen: CD4+ T cells from blood, cultured in vitro. CDR3 region: CSARPGRDTQYF. CDR3 in DNA: TGCAGTGCTAGACCGGGGAGGGATACGCAGTATTTT.